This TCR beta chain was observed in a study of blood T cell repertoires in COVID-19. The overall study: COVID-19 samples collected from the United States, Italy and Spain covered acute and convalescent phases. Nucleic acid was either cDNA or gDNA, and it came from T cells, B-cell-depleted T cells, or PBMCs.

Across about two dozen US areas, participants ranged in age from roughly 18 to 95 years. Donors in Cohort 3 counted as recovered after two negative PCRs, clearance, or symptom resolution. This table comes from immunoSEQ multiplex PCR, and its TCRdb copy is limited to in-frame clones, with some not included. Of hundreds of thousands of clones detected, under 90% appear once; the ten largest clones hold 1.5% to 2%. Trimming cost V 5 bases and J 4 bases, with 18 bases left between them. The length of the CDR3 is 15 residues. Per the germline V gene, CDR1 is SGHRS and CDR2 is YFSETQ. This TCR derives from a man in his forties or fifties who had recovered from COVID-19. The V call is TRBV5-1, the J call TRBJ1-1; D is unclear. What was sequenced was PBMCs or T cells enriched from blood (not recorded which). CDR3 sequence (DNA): TGCGCCAGCAGTAGGAACTTTGGGGAGGGCACTGAAGCTTTCTTT. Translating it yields CASSRNFGEGTEAFF.